The 4 T cell receptor beta chains reported below all come from one sample, sequenced in a study of blood T cells in healthy people across ages. Sample-barcoded 5' priming and a J-beta primer mix drove a second PCR of roughly 7 to 11 cycles. TCRdb recomputed calls from the 5' RACE reads with MiXCR, one row per CDR3 protein. The sample includes about 1.8 million distinct CDR3 sequences, 49% seen only once; the top ten take about 2.1%. Sequenced: blood. The receptors originated from a middle-aged woman in good health.

This clonotype was seen only a few times. The chain joins TRBV20-1 to TRBJ2-5; D is unclear. V was cut by 0 bases and J by 2 bases, with 13 bases left in between. The CDR3 totals 15 residues. Germline V gene lookup returns CDR1 DFQATT and CDR2 SNEGSKA (reference sequence). The CDR3 DNA follows: TGCAGTGCTAGAGAGGGCCCTATGATACAAGAGACCCAGTACTTC. This sequence encodes CSAREGPMIQETQYF.

The genes are TRBV4-2 and TRBJ2-1; 8 bases are shared with TRBD2. The J call may not be correct, given that the DNA end is closer to TRBJ2-7. This CDR3 has 16 amino acids. Germline V CDR1 and CDR2: LGHNA, YNFKEQ. The CDR3 bases are TGTGCCAGCAGCTCCATCCGGGAGGGCGAATACAATGAGCAGTACTTC. Translated, it gives CASSSIREGEYNEQYF.

The table lists this clonotype with a few counts. The chain combines TRBV7-2 with TRBJ1-6, with D possibly matching TRBD1 (6 bases). The CDR3 totals 17 residues. The V end was cut by 5 bases, the J end by 2 bases, with 16 bases between. Germline loops: CDR1 SGHTA, CDR2 FQGNSA. CDR3 sequence (DNA): TGTGCCAGCAGCCAGTACACAGGGACGCCCTATAATTCACCCCTCCACTTT. It specifies CASSQYTGTPYNSPLHF.

This clonotype occurred a few times. The DNA of the CDR3 is TGTGCCAGCAGCTTACGACTAGCGGGGAACGAGCAGTACTTC. This sequence encodes CASSLRLAGNEQYF. This chain uses TRBV13 with TRBJ2-7; 11 bases match TRBD2. Germline lookup yields CDR1 PRHDT and CDR2 FYEKMQ (reference sequence). The CDR3 contains 14 residues. The V gene end was trimmed by 2 bases and the J gene end by 5 bases; junction bases not matched to a gene: 2. Drawing the rest from reference TRBV13 and TRBJ2-7, the complete variable domain is AAGVIQSPRHLIKEKRETATLKCYPIPRHDTVYWYQQGPGQDPQFLISFYEKMQSDKGSIPDRFSAQQFSDYHSELNMSSLELGDSALYFCASSLRLAGNEQYFGPGTRLTVT.